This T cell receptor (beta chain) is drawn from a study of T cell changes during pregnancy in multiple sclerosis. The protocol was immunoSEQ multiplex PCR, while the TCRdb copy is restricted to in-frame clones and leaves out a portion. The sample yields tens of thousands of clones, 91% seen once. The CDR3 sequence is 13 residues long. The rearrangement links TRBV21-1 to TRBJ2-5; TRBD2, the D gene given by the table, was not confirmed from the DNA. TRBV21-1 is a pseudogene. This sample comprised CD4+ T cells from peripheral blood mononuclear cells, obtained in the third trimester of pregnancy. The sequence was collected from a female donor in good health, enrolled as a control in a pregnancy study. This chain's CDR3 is CASSPLLRETQYF. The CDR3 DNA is TGTGCCAGCAGCCCTCTATTACGGGAGACCCAGTACTTC.